Each of the 14 T cell receptor beta chains below was sequenced from the same sample in a study of tissue T cells after allogeneic stem cell transplantation. Clones were read by immunoSEQ multiplex PCR, and TCRdb kept only the in-frame ones, dropping some. The sample lists 4,500 to 5,000 clones; 49% were seen once. Time point here: mouse harvest day 14 after allogeneic transplant. Each mouse received 10^7 T-cell-depleted marrow cells plus 10^6 splenic CD5+ T cells by tail vein. Sequenced material: lymph node tissue. All receptors come from a female BALB/c mouse given C57BL/6 T cells with graft-versus-host disease after an allogeneic hematopoietic cell transplant.

This clone was detected only a few times. Gene and germline names: mouse. The CDR3 is cut off 1 residue early in the read; its end comes from the germline J gene. The chain recombines TRBV12-1 with TRBJ1-1, with 9 bases aligning to TRBD1. Germline CDR1 SGHSN, CDR2 HYEKVE. The J segment lost 4 bases and the V segment lost 0 bases, leaving 2 bases of the junction unmatched. This CDR3 is 14 amino acids long. CDR3 DNA (partial): TGTGCCAGCTCTCTCGGACAGGGGTTCACAGAAGTCTTC. Its protein product is CASSLGQGFTEVF. In full, the CDR3 reads CASSLGQGFTEVFF.

As for this clone: Gene names and germline match the mouse. The read comes to an end 1 residue before the CDR3 does, leaving the germline J gene to fill in the end. This chain links TRBV23 with TRBJ2-7; the DNA was not compared with TRBD1, the D call given in the table. There are 13 residues in the CDR3. Germline CDR1 reads KGHTA; CDR2 reads FQNQQP. CDR3 sequence: CSRSQASSYEQYF. Incomplete CDR3 DNA: TGCTCCCGCAGTCAAGCCAGCTCCTATGAACAGTAC.

This clone was seen only a few times. Gene names refer to mouse genes. The sequence runs out 1 residue before the end of the CDR3; the remainder is reconstructed from the germline J gene. J is TRBJ1-4 and V is TRBV24; D is perhaps TRBD1 (5 bases). This CDR3 spans 16 amino acids. Germline V lookup: CDR1 KGHTA, CDR2 FRNEEI. Between the trimmed V and J ends, which lost 0 bases and 1 base, there was a span of 9 bases. The CDR3 loop is CASSLYRGSSNERLFF. CDR3 DNA (partial): TGTGCCAGCAGTCTGTATCGGGGGTCTTCCAACGAAAGATTATTT.

As for this clone: The gene names given are mouse names. The sequence runs out 1 residue before the end of the CDR3; the remainder is reconstructed from the germline J gene. The gene calls are TRBV26 and TRBJ1-3; D may be TRBD1 (5 bases). Germline V gene data show CDR1 as KGHPV and CDR2 as FQNQEV (reference sequence). The CDR3 extends over 16 amino acids. With 0 bases removed from V and 0 bases from J, the gap between germline ends came to 9 bases. Partial CDR3 DNA: TGTGCCAGCAGTCTGTCGGGGGGGTATTCTGGAAATACGCTCTAT. Protein: CASSLSGGYSGNTLY. The whole CDR3 region reads CASSLSGGYSGNTLYF.

About this clone itself: Germline and genes: mouse. The read ends 1 residue before the CDR3 terminus; that terminus is restored from the germline J gene. The sample carries other DNA sequences with the same CDR3. The rearrangement uses TRBV3 and TRBJ2-2, with 9 bases that match TRBD2. Unmatched junction bases numbered 3, after V lost 6 bases and J lost 1 base. The CDR3 spans 15 residues. The germline V gene encodes CDR1 SNHLY and CDR2 FYNGKV (reference sequence). CDR3 in amino acids: CASSQTGGNTGQLYF. Incomplete CDR3 DNA: TGTGCCAGCAGTCAGACTGGGGGAAACACCGGGCAGCTCTAC.

About this clone: This is likely an artifact of a read error, given a far larger clone one base away. Genes here carry mouse names. The observed sequence ends 1 residue before the CDR3 terminus, with the missing tail filled in from the germline J gene. The V call is TRBV12-2, the J call TRBJ2-7; the D gene is possibly TRBD2 (6 bases). The germline gives CDR1 SGHLS, CDR2 HYDKME. The CDR3 extends over 12 amino acids. V was clipped by 2 bases and J by 5 bases, with 9 bases between them. Partial CDR3 DNA: TGTGCCAGCTCTCAACTGGGCCATGAACAGTAC. This gives the protein CASSQLGHEQY. The CDR3 reads in full as CASSQLGHEQYF.

A note on this clone: Germline and genes here are mouse. The missing CDR3 end, 1 residue past where the read stops, is filled in from the germline J gene. The chain couples TRBV2 to TRBJ2-5; 8 nucleotides line up with TRBD2. The germline gives CDR1 LGHNA, CDR2 YSYQKL. V lost 0 bases, J lost 0 bases, and 2 bases stayed unmatched. The CDR3 runs 16 residues. Partial CDR3 DNA: TGTGCCAGCAGCCAAGAACCTGGGGGGAACCAAGACACCCAGTAC. It specifies CASSQEPGGNQDTQY. The full CDR3 sequence reads CASSQEPGGNQDTQYF.

This clone was seen just once. Mouse names are used for the genes. The read gets to within 1 residue of the CDR3 end, and the germline J gene fills in the rest. The rearrangement joins TRBV23 to TRBJ2-5; TRBD2 is taken as the D call from the table, unchecked against the DNA. The CDR3 consists of 16 residues. Germline CDR1 and CDR2: KGHTA and FQNQQP. CDR3 sequence: CSSSQRTGGARDTQYF. Incomplete CDR3 DNA: TGCTCCAGCAGTCAAAGAACTGGGGGGGCGCGAGACACCCAGTAC. The variable domain in full, with the rest retrieved from reference TRBV23 and TRBJ2-5, is DAAVTQKPRYLIKMKGQEAEMKCIPEKGHTAVFWYQQKQSKELKFLIYFQNQQPLDQIDMVKERFSAVCPSSSLCSLGIRTCEAEDSALYLCSSSQRTGGARDTQYFGPGTRLLVL.

On this clone itself: Gene and germline names: mouse. The read ends 1 residue shy of where the CDR3 ends; the end is completed using the germline J gene. This chain connects TRBV13-3 to TRBJ2-5, with 13 positions matching TRBD2. The CDR3 has 16 amino acids. With 6 bases clipped from V and 3 bases from J, the junction kept 7 bases outside the gene matches. Germline V gives CDR1 NNHDY, CDR2 SYVADS. The covered CDR3 bases are TGTGCCAGCATTCCGGGACTGGGGGGGGCTCAAGACACCCAGTAC. The encoded protein is CASIPGLGGAQDTQY. The full-length CDR3 reads as CASIPGLGGAQDTQYF.

As regards this clone: The gene names here belong to mouse. The CDR3 loop reads CASSLQEQYF. The part of the CDR3 DNA that was read is TGTGCCAGCAGTCTGCAAGAACAGTAC. The rearrangement uses TRBV24 and TRBJ2-7; D remains ambiguous. Read coverage stops 1 residue before the CDR3 terminus; the germline J gene supplies the remainder. Trimming removed 2 bases from V and 7 bases from J, with 3 bases in between. The CDR3 is made up of 10 amino acids. The germline gives CDR1 KGHTA, CDR2 FRNEEI.

Comments on this clone: The gene names given are mouse names. The covered CDR3 bases are TGCTCCAGCAGTCAAATGATGGGGGGGCGCGGTCAAAACACCTTGTAC. Amino acids: CSSSQMMGGRGQNTLY. The whole CDR3 protein is CSSSQMMGGRGQNTLYF. V usage is TRBV23 and J usage is TRBJ2-4; TRBD2 is the table's D call and was not checked against the DNA. The read terminates 1 residue before the CDR3 end, so the remaining end is supplied by the germline J gene. CDR1 and CDR2 from the germline V gene are KGHTA and FQNQQP. This CDR3 contains 17 residues.

As regards this clone: Any gene name here is a mouse gene name. Read data end 1 residue before the CDR3 end; the end is taken from the germline J gene. The rearrangement links TRBV12-2 to TRBJ2-7; 14 bases fit TRBD2. CDR1 and CDR2 from the germline V gene are SGHLS and HYDKME. The J segment lost 7 bases and the V segment lost 4 bases, leaving 11 bases of the junction unmatched. The CDR3 has 16 residues. CDR3 DNA (partial): TGTGCCAGCTCCCCCGGGACTGGGGGGGCGCAGGAGGAACAGTAC. The encoded protein is CASSPGTGGAQEEQY. Given in full, the CDR3 is CASSPGTGGAQEEQYF. The variable domain in full, with the rest retrieved from reference TRBV12-2 and TRBJ2-7, is NSGVVQSPRYIIKGKGERSILKCIPISGHLSVAWYQQTQGQELKFFIQHYDKMERDKGNLPSRFSVQQFDDYHSEMNMSALELEDSAVYFCASSPGTGGAQEEQYFGPGTRLTVL.

Note on this clone: Here the gene names and germline are mouse. The read terminates 1 residue before the CDR3 end, so the remaining end is supplied by the germline J gene. V usage is TRBV26 and J usage is TRBJ2-4; D uncertain. This CDR3 comprises 14 residues. V lost 2 bases, J lost 0 bases, and 6 bases lay in between. CDR1 and CDR2 from the germline V gene are KGHPV and FQNQEV (reference sequence). CDR3 residues: CASSLMGSQNTLYF. The DNA read from the CDR3 is TGTGCCAGCAGTCTGATGGGTAGTCAAAACACCTTGTAC.

As regards this clone: At one end the junction does not follow the germline gene, possibly because of a read error. The germline and genes are mouse ones. The read ends 1 residue before the CDR3 terminus; that terminus is restored from the germline J gene. V is TRBV19 and J is TRBJ2-3, with D maybe TRBD2 (6 bases). CDR1 is FNHDT, CDR2 SITEND, per germline (reference sequence). This CDR3 is built from 15 residues. The CDR3: CVSSLIWGSAETLYF. The CDR3 bases that were read are TGTGTCAGCAGCCTCATTTGGGGGAGTGCAGAAACGCTGTAT.